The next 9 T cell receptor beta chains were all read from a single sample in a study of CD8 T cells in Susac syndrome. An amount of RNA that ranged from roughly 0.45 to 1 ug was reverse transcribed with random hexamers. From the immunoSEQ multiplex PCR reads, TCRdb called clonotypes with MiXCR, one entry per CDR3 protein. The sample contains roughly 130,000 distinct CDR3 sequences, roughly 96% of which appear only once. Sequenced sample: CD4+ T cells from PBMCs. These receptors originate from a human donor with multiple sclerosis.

The CDR3 nucleotides read TGTGCCAGCAGCGGACCCTCGATTGAAGCTTTCTTT. Its protein product is CASSGPSIEAFF. V and J are TRBV13 and TRBJ1-1; D not certain. V lost 5 bases and J lost 7, with 11 bases in between. CDR1 PRHDT and CDR2 FYEKMQ come from the germline V gene (reference sequence). The CDR3 covers 12 residues.

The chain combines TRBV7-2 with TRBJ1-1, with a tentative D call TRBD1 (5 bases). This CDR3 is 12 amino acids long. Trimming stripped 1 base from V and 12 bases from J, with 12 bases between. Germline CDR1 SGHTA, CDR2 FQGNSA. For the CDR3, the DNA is TGTGCCAGCAGCTTAGTCAGGGAAGTTACTTTCTTT. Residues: CASSLVREVTFF.

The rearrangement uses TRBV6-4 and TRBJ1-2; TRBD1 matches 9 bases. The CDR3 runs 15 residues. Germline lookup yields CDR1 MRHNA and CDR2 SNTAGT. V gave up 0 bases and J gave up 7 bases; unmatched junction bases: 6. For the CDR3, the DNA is TGTGCCAGCAGTGACTCCGGGACAGGGTCCTCTGGCTACACCTTC. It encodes CASSDSGTGSSGYTF.

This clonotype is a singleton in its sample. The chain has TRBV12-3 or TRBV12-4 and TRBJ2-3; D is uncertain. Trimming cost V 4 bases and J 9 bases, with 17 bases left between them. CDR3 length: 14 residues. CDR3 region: CASSSPPGADTQYF. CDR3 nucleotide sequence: TGTGCCAGCAGTTCTCCCCCCGGAGCTGACACGCAGTATTTT.

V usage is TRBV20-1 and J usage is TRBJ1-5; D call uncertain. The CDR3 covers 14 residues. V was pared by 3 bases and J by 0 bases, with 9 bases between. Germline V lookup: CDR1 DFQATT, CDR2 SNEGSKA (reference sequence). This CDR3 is CSARAPYSNQPQHF. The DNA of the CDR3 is TGCAGTGCTAGGGCTCCATATAGCAATCAGCCCCAGCATTTT.

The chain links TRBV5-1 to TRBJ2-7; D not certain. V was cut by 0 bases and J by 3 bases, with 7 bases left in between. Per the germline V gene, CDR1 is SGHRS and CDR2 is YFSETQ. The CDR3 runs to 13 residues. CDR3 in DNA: TGCGCCAGCAGCTTGGGCATAGGCTACGAGCAGTACTTC. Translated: CASSLGIGYEQYF.

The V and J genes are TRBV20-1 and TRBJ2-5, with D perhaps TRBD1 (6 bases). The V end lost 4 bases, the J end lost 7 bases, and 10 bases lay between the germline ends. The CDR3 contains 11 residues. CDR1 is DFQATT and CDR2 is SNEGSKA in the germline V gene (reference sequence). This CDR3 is CSAIQGATQYF. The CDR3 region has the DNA TGCAGTGCTATACAGGGTGCGACCCAGTACTTC.

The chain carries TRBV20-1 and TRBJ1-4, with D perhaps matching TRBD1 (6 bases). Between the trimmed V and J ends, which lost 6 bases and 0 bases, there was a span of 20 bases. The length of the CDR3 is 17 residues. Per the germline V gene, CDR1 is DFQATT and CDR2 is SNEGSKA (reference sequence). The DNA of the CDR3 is TGCAGTGCAAGGAGGGGGGGACACCGAGCAACTAATGAAAAACTGTTTTTT. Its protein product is CSARRGGHRATNEKLFF.

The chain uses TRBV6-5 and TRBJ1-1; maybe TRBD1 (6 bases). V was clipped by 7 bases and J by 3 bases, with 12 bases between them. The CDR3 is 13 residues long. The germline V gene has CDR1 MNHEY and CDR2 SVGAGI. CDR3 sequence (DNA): TGTGCCAGCAATTGGGGGGCTCACACTGAAGCTTTCTTT. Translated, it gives CASNWGAHTEAFF.